This T cell receptor beta chain was captured by sequencing in a study of T cell clonality in common variable immunodeficiency. Study-level results: Patient heterogeneity in the CVID cohort limited correlations between repertoire features and clinical complications.

Ten or more counts support this clone. The antigen is undetermined. The read finishes 3 residues shy of the CDR3 end, and the germline J gene is used to complete it. Patients and controls were mostly of Caucasian heritage. Generated by immunoSEQ multiplex PCR, the TCRdb table keeps only in-frame clones and is missing some. This sample shows about 37,000 clones and no singletons; 0.95% rests with the ten largest. Trimming cost V 8 bases and J 6 bases, with 10 bases left between them. Germline V gives CDR1 GTSNPN, CDR2 SVGIG (reference sequence). This CDR3 comprises 10 residues. The sequenced sample was peripheral blood mononuclear cells. The source is a person aged 18 to 70 in good health. The V and J genes are TRBV30 and TRBJ1-2; no firm D call. This chain's CDR3 is CAGGVDGYTF. The CDR3 DNA, read in part, is TGTGCCGGCGGGGTAGATGGC.